The 27 T cell receptor beta chains in this list originate from one sample, sequenced in a study of control samples from healthy donors and cancer patients. Repertoires were generated with immunoSEQ multiplex PCR, while TCRdb's copy carries only in-frame clones and drops some. This sample yields 150,000 to 200,000 clones, of which about 87% are seen a single time; around 12% belongs to the top ten. Material: blood. The source is a man aged 25-45 years in good health.

The chain joins TRBV29-1 to TRBJ1-1, with D possibly being TRBD1 (6 bases). The germline V gene encodes CDR1 SQVTM and CDR2 ANQGSEA. Trimming cost V 4 bases and J 6 bases, with 12 bases left between them. CDR3 size: 12 residues. For the CDR3, the DNA is TGCAGCGTTGTCAGGGGAGTGGCTGAAGCTTTCTTT. It translates to CSVVRGVAEAFF.

The V gene is TRBV7-9, the J gene TRBJ1-5; D is unclear. Trimming removed 5 bases at V and 4 bases at J, with 6 bases between. The CDR3 consists of 12 residues. From germline, CDR1 is SEHNR and CDR2 FQNEAQ (reference sequence). The CDR3 DNA reads as TGTGCCAGCAGCCAAGAGAATCAGCCCCAGCATTTT. Its protein product is CASSQENQPQHF.

The chain is built from TRBV18 and TRBJ1-1; D is undetermined. Germline CDR1 KGHSH, CDR2 LQKENI. V was pared by 3 bases and J by 6 bases, with 5 bases between. The CDR3 has 11 amino acids. The CDR3 region is CASSPQSEAFF. CDR3 in DNA: TGTGCCAGCTCACCCCAGTCTGAAGCTTTCTTT.

This chain links TRBV7-9 with TRBJ1-2; perhaps TRBD1 as D (5 bases). The CDR3 covers 17 residues. The germline CDR1 and CDR2 sequences are SEHNR and FQNEAQ (reference sequence). V was cut by 1 base and J by 4 bases, with 19 bases left in between. CDR3: CASSLGGQGFPTYGYTF. The CDR3 coding sequence is TGTGCCAGCAGCTTAGGAGGGCAGGGTTTTCCCACCTATGGCTACACCTTC. Using reference TRBV7-9 and TRBJ1-2 for the parts outside the CDR3, the full variable domain is DTGVSQNPRHKITKRGQNVTFRCDPISEHNRLYWYRQTLGQGPEFLTYFQNEAQLEKSRLLSDRFSAERPKGSFSTLEIQRTEQGDSAMYLCASSLGGQGFPTYGYTFGSGTRLTVV.

V is TRBV6-5 and J is TRBJ1-1; D call uncertain. Germline lookup yields CDR1 MNHEY and CDR2 SVGAGI. V was pared by 7 bases and J by 11 bases, with 14 bases between. The CDR3 runs 11 residues. This CDR3 reads CASTFREFAFF. CDR3 DNA: TGTGCCAGCACCTTCCGGGAGTTTGCTTTCTTT.

The chain recombines TRBV2 with TRBJ2-1; D perhaps matches TRBD2 (5 bases). Germline V gene data show CDR1 as SNHLY and CDR2 as FYNNEI. V lost 0 bases and J lost 6, with 6 bases in between. The CDR3 is made up of 13 amino acids. CDR3 amino acids: CASSEAGGNEQFF. The CDR3 DNA reads TGTGCCAGCAGTGAAGCTGGAGGCAATGAGCAGTTCTTC.

The rearrangement uses TRBV19 and TRBJ2-3; 10 bases agree with TRBD1. V dropped 7 bases and J dropped 3; count of bases not matched to a gene: 16. Germline values: CDR1 LNHDA, CDR2 SQIVND (reference sequence). The CDR3 is 18 amino acids. CDR3 region: CASTPGQGWAFRTDTQYF. Here the CDR3 DNA reads TGTGCCAGTACTCCGGGACAGGGGTGGGCCTTTAGAACAGATACGCAGTATTTT. Combining the CDR3 with reference TRBV19 and TRBJ2-3 gives the whole variable domain DGGITQSPKYLFRKEGQNVTLSCEQNLNHDAMYWYRQDPGQGLRLIYYSQIVNDFQKGDIAEGYSVSREKKESFPLTVTSAQKNPTAFYLCASTPGQGWAFRTDTQYFGPGTRLTVL.

The chain is built from TRBV10-3 and TRBJ1-2; D unresolved. Germline CDR1 ENHRY, CDR2 SYGVKD. CDR3 size: 13 residues. Trimming left V 4 bases short and J 2 bases short, with 8 bases between. CDR3: CAISVADNYGYTF. In DNA form, the CDR3 reads TGTGCCATCAGTGTGGCAGACAACTATGGCTACACCTTC.

This rearrangement joins TRBV3-1 (or the pseudogene TRBV3-2) to TRBJ2-4; 7 nucleotides align to TRBD2. V lost 2 bases, J lost 4 bases, and 5 bases stayed unmatched. The CDR3 consists of 15 residues. Germline V gene lookup returns CDR1 LGHDT and CDR2 YNNKEL (reference sequence). CDR3: CASSQFTGGKNIQYF. The CDR3 nucleotides read TGTGCCAGCAGCCAATTTACGGGAGGAAAAAACATTCAGTACTTC.

This chain links TRBV15 with TRBJ1-5; D gene uncertain. Germline values: CDR1 LNHNV, CDR2 YYDKDF (reference sequence). V was pared by 8 bases and J by 5 bases, with 19 bases between. This CDR3 contains 15 residues. The CDR3 nucleotides are TGTGCCACCGGGAAAGACATGGGGTTTTATCAGCCCCAGCATTTT. The encoded protein is CATGKDMGFYQPQHF.

This rearrangement joins TRBV5-1 to TRBJ1-1; the D is unclear. This CDR3 comprises 11 residues. V gave up 7 bases and J gave up 6 bases, with 10 bases separating them. The germline V gene encodes CDR1 SGHRS and CDR2 YFSETQ. CDR3 in amino acids: CASGIGAEAFF. Here the CDR3 DNA reads TGCGCCAGCGGAATTGGGGCTGAAGCTTTCTTT.

The chain combines TRBV10-3 with TRBJ1-2, with TRBD1 matching 10 bases. The CDR3 has 16 residues. Germline trimming cut 3 bases from V and 8 bases from J; bases unmatched to any gene: 12. Germline values: CDR1 ENHRY, CDR2 SYGVKD. CDR3 in DNA: TGTGCCATCAGTGACCGTTCGGGACAGGGGAGGAGAGGCTACACCTTC. Amino acids: CAISDRSGQGRRGYTF.

The chain carries TRBV5-6 and TRBJ2-1; D is perhaps TRBD2 (6 bases). This CDR3 has 15 residues. V was clipped by 2 bases and J by 6 bases, with 15 bases between them. From germline, CDR1 is SGHDT and CDR2 YYEEEE. The CDR3 DNA reads TGTGCCAGCAGCTTTCGACTAGTTAGATCCAATGAGCAGTTCTTC. It specifies CASSFRLVRSNEQFF.

The chain uses TRBV28 and TRBJ2-2; possibly TRBD1 for D (6 bases). Looked up from germline, CDR1 is MDHEN and CDR2 is SYDVKM. This CDR3 is built from 14 residues. Trimming left V 6 bases short and J 5 bases short, with 13 bases between. The DNA of the CDR3 is TGTGCCAGCAGGCAGGGGCCGCGGACCGGGGAGCTGTTTTTT. Translation gives CASRQGPRTGELFF.

The chain has TRBV7-9 and TRBJ1-1; D not resolved. CDR3 length equals 12 residues. The V end lost 1 base, the J end lost 9 bases, and 9 bases lay between the germline ends. The germline V gene has CDR1 SEHNR and CDR2 FQNEAQ (reference sequence). The CDR3 coding sequence is TGTGCCAGCAGCTTAGGAGCCCAACAAGCTTTCTTT. This sequence encodes CASSLGAQQAFF.

This chain connects TRBV4-1 to TRBJ2-7, with a weak D call TRBD1 (6 bases). V was cut by 1 base and J by 6 bases, with 10 bases left in between. CDR1 MGHRA and CDR2 YSYEKL come from the germline V gene. The CDR3 is 13 residues long. This CDR3 is CASSQGTAVEQYF. As DNA, the CDR3 is TGCGCCAGCAGCCAAGGGACAGCGGTCGAGCAGTACTTC.

The genes are TRBV29-1 and TRBJ2-5; D might be TRBD1 or TRBD2, each matching 5 bases. Germline V CDR1 and CDR2: SQVTM, ANQGSEA. V shed 3 bases and J shed 2 bases, with 13 bases lying between them. This CDR3 has 14 amino acids. The CDR3, as DNA: TGCAGCGTTGATGGGACGGTCGATCAAGAGACCCAGTACTTC. Protein sequence: CSVDGTVDQETQYF.

The rearrangement links TRBV7-9 to TRBJ1-1, with TRBD1 matching over 7 bases. Germline V gene sequence: CDR1 SEHNR, CDR2 FQNEAQ (reference sequence). This CDR3 comprises 13 residues. After removal of 3 bases from V and 7 bases from J, the junction contained 5 bases not matched to a gene. The CDR3 sequence is CASSFLQGFEAFF. CDR3 coding DNA: TGTGCCAGCAGCTTTCTACAGGGGTTTGAAGCTTTCTTT.

CDR3 DNA: TGTGCCAGCTCACCAGAGGACAGGGTATATTACACCTTC. Protein sequence: CASSPEDRVYYTF. The chain carries TRBV18 and TRBJ1-2; the match to TRBD1 covers 8 bases. This CDR3 contains 13 residues. Germline loops: CDR1 KGHSH, CDR2 LQKENI. V lost 2 bases to trimming and J lost 11 bases; unmatched junction nucleotides: 7.

V is TRBV6-2 or TRBV6-3 and J is TRBJ2-3, with 14 bases lining up with TRBD2. CDR3 size: 18 residues. Germline CDR1 MNHEY, CDR2 SVGEGT. V shed 6 bases and J 2 bases; nucleotides not matched to a gene: 10. The CDR3 nucleotides are TGTGCCAGCAGCCGGACTAGCGGGAGGCCCACCCCCACAGATACGCAGTATTTT. Translating gives CASSRTSGRPTPTDTQYF.

This rearrangement joins TRBV15 to TRBJ1-6; no clear D. The CDR3 runs to 15 residues. V was clipped by 0 bases and J by 10 bases, with 13 bases between them. Germline V gives CDR1 LNHNV, CDR2 YYDKDF (reference sequence). The CDR3 nucleotides are TGTGCCACCAGCAGAGAAATAATGGGTGGATCACCCCTCCACTTT. It encodes CATSREIMGGSPLHF.

The CDR3 loop is CASSLAFGTYYEQYF. Here the CDR3 DNA reads TGCGCCAGCAGCTTGGCCTTCGGTACCTACTACGAGCAGTACTTC. This chain joins TRBV5-1 and TRBJ2-7; no firm D call. CDR3 length: 15 amino acids. In germline, CDR1 is SGHRS, CDR2 YFSETQ. Trimming cost V 0 bases and J 3 bases, with 13 bases left between them.

The chain carries TRBV6-5 and TRBJ2-3; possibly TRBD1 for D (6 bases). The CDR3 sequence is 13 residues long. Germline V gene data show CDR1 as MNHEY and CDR2 as SVGAGI. Trimming shortened V by 6 bases and J by 1 base, and 8 bases separated the two germline ends. DNA for the CDR3: TGTGCCAGCAGACAGGGAGGCACAGATACGCAGTATTTT. Amino acids: CASRQGGTDTQYF.

The rearrangement joins TRBV6-5 to TRBJ1-3; 8 bases are a match to TRBD1. Losses at the gene ends were 4 bases for V and 3 bases for J; bases not matched to a gene: 5. CDR3 length: 15 amino acids. Germline V lookup: CDR1 MNHEY, CDR2 SVGAGI. CDR3 sequence (DNA): TGTGCCAGCAGTTTACAGGGGGAACGTGGAAACACCATATATTTT. This translates into CASSLQGERGNTIYF.

V usage is TRBV28 and J usage is TRBJ1-2; maybe TRBD1 (6 bases). This CDR3 is 14 amino acids long. CDR1 and CDR2 from the germline V gene are MDHEN and SYDVKM. Trimming stripped 8 bases from V and 2 bases from J, with 15 bases between. The CDR3 spells CASRDIRKNYGYTF. As DNA, the CDR3 is TGTGCCAGCCGGGACATCAGGAAGAACTATGGCTACACCTTC.

The rearrangement links TRBV6-2 or TRBV6-3 to TRBJ1-2, with D possibly TRBD1 on 5 matching bases. There are 14 residues in the CDR3. Germline values: CDR1 MNHEY, CDR2 SVGEGT. V was pared by 5 bases and J by 8 bases, with 18 bases between. In DNA, the CDR3 is TGTGCCAGCAGTCGCGGAGGGACGCAAGGAGGCTACACCTTC. Translated: CASSRGGTQGGYTF.

Only one count was recorded for this clone. The V gene is TRBV2, the J gene TRBJ1-1; D possibly corresponds to TRBD1 (5 bases). The CDR3 consists of 14 residues. The germline V gene has CDR1 SNHLY and CDR2 FYNNEI. With 7 bases removed from V and 3 bases from J, the gap between germline ends came to 15 bases. The CDR3 sequence: CASKGPDGYTEAFF. The CDR3 nucleotides are TGTGCCAGCAAGGGGCCGGACGGTTACACTGAAGCTTTCTTT.